This is a list of T cell receptor beta chains from one sample in a study of blood T cell repertoires in COVID-19. Generated by immunoSEQ multiplex PCR, the TCRdb table keeps only in-frame clones and is missing some. The data show about 69,000 clones, 86% seen once. Sequences were obtained from peripheral blood. The receptor source for this set is a man in his forties with COVID-19, enrolled during active disease. CDR3s include the opening cysteine and the closing phenylalanine or tryptophan. D genes are given only for firm matches. Expanded clones get a size class; other rows say once, few or many, or leave the size out.

D: .; size: .; J: TRBJ1-2; V: TRBV28; DNA: TGTGCCAGCAGTCTCGGGTGGCATGAACCTTATGGCTACACCTTC; CDR3: CASSLGWHEPYGYTF
D: .; size: few; J: TRBJ2-2; V: TRBV7-8; DNA: TGTGCCAGCAGCTTAGCGCGGGGCTACTCCCGGGAGCTGTTTTTT; CDR3: CASSLARGYSRELFF
D: .; size: .; J: TRBJ2-2; V: TRBV7-7; DNA: TGTGCCAGCAGCGAAACCACAGGGTCCGGGGAGCTGTTTTTT; CDR3: CASSETTGSGELFF
D: TRBD2; size: .; J: TRBJ2-5; V: TRBV20-1; DNA: TGCAGTGCTAGTGATGAGCGGGGGGGCCAAGAGACCCAGTACTTC; CDR3: CSASDERGGQETQYF
D: TRBD1; size: .; J: TRBJ2-5; V: TRBV15; DNA: TGTGCCACCAGTGGGCAGGGGGATTGGAAGACCCAGTACTTC; CDR3: CATSGQGDWKTQYF
D: TRBD1; size: .; J: TRBJ2-7; V: TRBV2; DNA: TGTGCCAGCAGTGAATACAGGGGCTACGAGCAGTACTTC; CDR3: CASSEYRGYEQYF
D: TRBD1; size: .; J: TRBJ1-4; V: TRBV28; DNA: TGTGCCAGCAGTACGGACAGGGGGCATGAAAAACTGTTTTTT; CDR3: CASSTDRGHEKLFF
D: TRBD1; size: .; J: TRBJ2-3; V: TRBV19; DNA: TGTGCCAGTAGTACCTCGACAGGGGGCTCAGATACGCAGTATTTT; CDR3: CASSTSTGGSDTQYF
D: .; size: .; J: TRBJ1-2; V: TRBV3-1/TRBV3-2; DNA: TGTGCCAGCAGCATAACCAGGGGCAATCACGAAGGCTACACCTTC; CDR3: CASSITRGNHEGYTF
D: .; size: .; J: TRBJ1-1; V: TRBV10-3; DNA: TGTGCCATCAGCAGTCCGGCAGCCGACAGGAACACTGAAGCTTTCTTT; CDR3: CAISSPAADRNTEAFF
D: .; size: few; J: TRBJ1-6; V: TRBV5-6; DNA: TGTGCCAGCAGCTTAGGGGAACCACCCCTCCACTTT; CDR3: CASSLGEPPLHF
D: TRBD1; size: once; J: TRBJ1-1; V: TRBV10-3; DNA: TGTGCCATCAGTACATCAGGGGGTCGGATGAACACTGAAGCTTTCTTT; CDR3: CAISTSGGRMNTEAFF
D: .; size: .; J: TRBJ1-3; V: TRBV5-1; DNA: TGCGCCAGCAGCTTGGCTGCCAGTCAGAGAAACACCATATATTTT; CDR3: CASSLAASQRNTIYF
D: .; size: .; J: TRBJ2-2; V: TRBV27; DNA: TGTGCCAGCAGTTTATCTTACCGGGTGACCGGGGAGCTGTTTTTT; CDR3: CASSLSYRVTGELFF
D: .; size: once; J: TRBJ1-2; V: TRBV30; DNA: TGTGCCTGGGACAGGATCCGAGGACATAACTATGGCTACACCTTC; CDR3: CAWDRIRGHNYGYTF
D: TRBD1; size: .; J: TRBJ2-5; V: TRBV19; DNA: TGTGCCAGTAGTAACCTACAGGGGCAAGAGACCCAGTACTTC; CDR3: CASSNLQGQETQYF
D: TRBD1; size: .; J: TRBJ1-4; V: TRBV5-1; DNA: TGCGCCAGCAGCCCGGACAGGGCCCGGGAAAAACTGTTTTTT; CDR3: CASSPDRAREKLFF
D: .; size: once; J: TRBJ1-1; V: TRBV30; DNA: TGTGCCTGGAGTGTTGAACACACCGCGAACACTGAAGCTTTCTTT; CDR3: CAWSVEHTANTEAFF
D: TRBD1; size: .; J: TRBJ1-1; V: TRBV7-9; DNA: TGTGCCAGCAGCTCTCCAGGGGGCGTCACTGAAGCTTTCTTT; CDR3: CASSSPGGVTEAFF
D: .; size: .; J: TRBJ1-4; V: TRBV5-1; DNA: TGCGCCAGCAGCTTCGGGTCAACTAATGAAAAACTGTTTTTT; CDR3: CASSFGSTNEKLFF
D: TRBD1; size: .; J: TRBJ1-2; V: TRBV5-1; DNA: TGCGCCAGCAGCTGGACAGGGCAGGAGGGCTACACCTTC; CDR3: CASSWTGQEGYTF
D: .; size: once; J: TRBJ1-2; V: TRBV19; DNA: TGTGCCAGTAGTATACGACAGCCAAGGGTTGGCTACACCTTC; CDR3: CASSIRQPRVGYTF
D: .; size: .; J: TRBJ2-7; V: TRBV28; DNA: TGTGCCAGCAGTTTCTACTACGAGCAGTACTTC; CDR3: CASSFYYEQYF
D: .; size: .; J: TRBJ2-1; V: TRBV7-9; DNA: TGTGCCAGCAGCCCGAGGGGGAGCTCCTACAATGAGCAGTTCTTC; CDR3: CASSPRGSSYNEQFF
D: .; size: .; J: TRBJ2-2; V: TRBV5-1; DNA: TGCGCCAGCAGCTTCCAGGGAACCGGGGAGCTGTTTTTT; CDR3: CASSFQGTGELFF
D: TRBD2; size: .; J: TRBJ2-1; V: TRBV3-1/TRBV3-2; DNA: TGTGCCAGCAGCCGACTAGCGGGGGACAATGAGCAGTTCTTC; CDR3: CASSRLAGDNEQFF
D: .; size: .; J: TRBJ2-1; V: TRBV6-5; DNA: TGTGCCAGCAGTCCGTCGGGTGCCTACAATGAGCAGTTCTTC; CDR3: CASSPSGAYNEQFF
D: .; size: .; J: TRBJ2-7; V: TRBV6-5; DNA: TGTGCCAGCAGTTACCTATACAACTCCGGGGGCGAGCAGTACTTC; CDR3: CASSYLYNSGGEQYF
D: TRBD2; size: .; J: TRBJ2-2; V: TRBV30; DNA: TGTGCCTGGAGTGTATTAGCGGGGGCCTACACCGGGGAGCTGTTTTTT; CDR3: CAWSVLAGAYTGELFF
D: .; size: .; J: TRBJ2-7; V: TRBV4-2; DNA: TGTGCCAGCAGCCAAGAATCTGGCAGCTCCTACGAGCAGTACTTC; CDR3: CASSQESGSSYEQYF
D: .; size: .; J: TRBJ2-5; V: TRBV15; DNA: TGTGCCACCAGCCCCACAGAGAACCAAGAGACCCAGTACTTC; CDR3: CATSPTENQETQYF
D: TRBD2; size: .; J: TRBJ2-3; V: TRBV3-1/TRBV3-2; DNA: TGTGCCAGCAGCTCTAGCGGGATGGGCACAGATACGCAGTATTTT; CDR3: CASSSSGMGTDTQYF
D: TRBD1; size: .; J: TRBJ1-2; V: TRBV6-5; DNA: TGTGCCAGCAGATATACGGGACAGGGATATGGCTACACCTTC; CDR3: CASRYTGQGYGYTF
D: .; size: .; J: TRBJ2-5; V: TRBV5-1; DNA: TGCGCCAGCAGCTTGCAAGTCAGTCAAGAGACCCAGTACTTC; CDR3: CASSLQVSQETQYF
D: TRBD2; size: few; J: TRBJ2-2; V: TRBV4-1; DNA: TGCGCCAGCAGCCAAGTAGTCCTAGCGGGGGGGCTGGCCGGGGAGCTGTTTTTT; CDR3: CASSQVVLAGGLAGELFF
D: .; size: .; J: TRBJ1-3; V: TRBV10-3; DNA: TGTGCCATCAGTGAGTCGACCGGGGCTGGAAACACCATATATTTT; CDR3: CAISESTGAGNTIYF
D: .; size: once; J: TRBJ1-5; V: TRBV3-1/TRBV3-2; DNA: TGTGCCAGCAGCCCCGGGAGATCCGGTCAGCCCCAGCATTTT; CDR3: CASSPGRSGQPQHF
D: .; size: .; J: TRBJ2-7; V: TRBV25-1; DNA: TGTGCCAGCAGTGAATACGCAGGAGAGCAGTACTTC; CDR3: CASSEYAGEQYF
D: .; size: .; J: TRBJ1-5; V: TRBV28; DNA: TGTGCCAGCAGTTTCTGGCAGGATAATCAGCCCCAGCATTTT; CDR3: CASSFWQDNQPQHF
D: .; size: .; J: TRBJ2-7; V: TRBV4-1; DNA: TGCGCCAGCAGCACCCCAGGGATATCCTACGAGCAGTACTTC; CDR3: CASSTPGISYEQYF
D: .; size: .; J: TRBJ1-5; V: TRBV24-1; DNA: TGTGCCACCAGTGATAACCGGGACACCGAGGGGGTTCGGCCCCAGCATTTT; CDR3: CATSDNRDTEGVRPQHF
D: .; size: .; J: TRBJ2-1; V: TRBV29-1; DNA: TGCAGCGTTGCATACTACACCTACAATGAGCAGTTCTTC; CDR3: CSVAYYTYNEQFF
D: .; size: .; J: TRBJ2-4; V: TRBV19; DNA: TGTGCCAGTAGTATGGAGGGTTGGGGGGCCAAAAACATTCAGTACTTC; CDR3: CASSMEGWGAKNIQYF
D: .; size: .; J: TRBJ2-5; V: TRBV5-1; DNA: TGCGCCAGCAGCTTGGAGGCCCGGGTTCAAGAGACCCAGTACTTC; CDR3: CASSLEARVQETQYF
D: TRBD1; size: .; J: TRBJ1-5; V: TRBV7-8; DNA: TGTGCCAGCAGCTTGGGGGACAGGGGACAGCCCCAGCATTTT; CDR3: CASSLGDRGQPQHF
D: TRBD1; size: .; J: TRBJ1-6; V: TRBV28; DNA: TGTGCCAGCAGTTACCCCGGGACAGGGGGACCCCTCCACTTT; CDR3: CASSYPGTGGPLHF
D: TRBD1; size: once; J: TRBJ2-3; V: TRBV7-9; DNA: TGTGCCAGCAGCTTAAGGGACAGGATCACAGATACGCAGTATTTT; CDR3: CASSLRDRITDTQYF
D: .; size: few; J: TRBJ2-7; V: TRBV27; DNA: TGTGCCAGCAGGGGGCAGGGAAGGGACGAGCAGTACTTC; CDR3: CASRGQGRDEQYF
D: TRBD1; size: .; J: TRBJ1-1; V: TRBV10-3; DNA: TGTGCCATCAGTGGACAGGGGTTGGTCACTGAAGCTTTCTTT; CDR3: CAISGQGLVTEAFF
D: TRBD1; size: .; J: TRBJ1-2; V: TRBV11-2; DNA: TGTGCCAGCAGGGCGACAGGGAACTATGGCTACACCTTC; CDR3: CASRATGNYGYTF
D: .; size: .; J: TRBJ2-7; V: TRBV9; DNA: TGTGCCAGCAGCGTAGGGGGGGGCCCCTCCGAGCAGTACTTC; CDR3: CASSVGGGPSEQYF
D: .; size: .; J: TRBJ2-7; V: TRBV19; DNA: TGTGCCAGTAGTATGCCCAACCTGGGCACCAACGAGCAGTACTTC; CDR3: CASSMPNLGTNEQYF